The 28 T cell receptor beta chains given below trace back to one sample, sequenced in a study of T cell responses to AZD1222 COVID-19 vaccine (dated by TCRdb to the early 2020s). The protocol used for the library was the immunoSEQ multiplex PCR assay. TCRdb provides this immuneACCESS table in a form limited to in-frame rearrangements. Some clones are lacking; in checked studies, under half of them reflect an unresolved V gene, and why the rest are absent is not known. For this sample the table gives about 270,000 clones, of which 85% to 95% were detected only once. 0.55% of the sample lies in the top ten. The time point label on this specimen signifies: about 28 days (+/-7) after the second vaccine dose. Material: peripheral blood, obtained 28 days after the second AZD1222 dose. The receptors come from an adult who received the AZD1222 COVID-19 vaccine.

The genes are TRBV5-1 and TRBJ1-2; the D gene is possibly TRBD1 (6 bases). Germline V CDR1 and CDR2: SGHRS, YFSETQ. The CDR3 extends over 16 amino acids. The ends were cut back, 0 bases at V and 8 bases at J, with 20 bases in the middle. DNA for the CDR3: TGCGCCAGCAGCTTGGCCGCCGGGGGGCTGTGGGGAGGCTACACCTTC. It yields the protein CASSLAAGGLWGGYTF.

The chain links TRBV7-2 to TRBJ1-6, with TRBD1 matching over 8 bases. Germline V gene sequence: CDR1 SGHTA, CDR2 FQGNSA. CDR3 length: 15 amino acids. Trimming took 5 bases from V and 6 from J; bases not matched to a gene: 6. This CDR3 reads CASSRPTGGNSPLHF. CDR3 sequence (DNA): TGTGCCAGCAGCCGCCCTACAGGGGGTAATTCACCCCTCCACTTT.

The rearrangement uses TRBV7-2 and TRBJ1-1, with 7 bases that match TRBD1. In germline, CDR1 is SGHTA, CDR2 FQGNSA. V trimming: 1 base; J trimming: 4 bases; junction bases outside the gene matches: 3. The CDR3 is 14 residues long. DNA for the CDR3: TGTGCCAGCAGCTTAGGGGGGGACAGCACTGAAGCTTTCTTT. This codes for CASSLGGDSTEAFF.

The chain combines TRBV11-3 with TRBJ2-1; 8 bases map to TRBD1. The CDR3 sequence is 15 residues long. J was trimmed by 0 bases and V by 3 bases; bases with no gene match: 1. Germline V lookup: CDR1 SGHNT, CDR2 YENEEA. The CDR3 nucleotides read TGTGCCAGCAGCTTTGACAGGGGCTCCTACAATGAGCAGTTCTTC. Translating gives CASSFDRGSYNEQFF.

This clone was recorded once. The chain is built from TRBV2 and TRBJ2-7; D perhaps matches TRBD2 (6 bases). CDR3 length: 12 amino acids. V was cut by 10 bases and J by 3 bases, with 13 bases left in between. Germline V gives CDR1 SNHLY, CDR2 FYNNEI. In DNA, the CDR3 is TGTGCCATGGGGGGAAGGGGCTACGAGCAGTACTTC. Protein sequence: CAMGGRGYEQYF.

The V gene is TRBV4-1, the J gene TRBJ2-7; D might be TRBD2 (5 bases). Looked up from germline, CDR1 is MGHRA and CDR2 is YSYEKL. The CDR3 length is 15 residues. With 1 base removed from V and 0 bases from J, the gap between germline ends came to 10 bases. DNA of the CDR3: TGCGCCAGCAGCCAAGTTCAGCGGAGCTCCTACGAGCAGTACTTC. As protein: CASSQVQRSSYEQYF.

About this clone itself: At the DNA level, this CDR3 is encoded by other sequences in the same sample as well. The rearrangement links TRBV3-1 (or the pseudogene TRBV3-2) to TRBJ2-1; 9 bases fit TRBD2. This CDR3 has 14 residues. The V gene end was trimmed by 3 bases and the J gene end by 3 bases; junction bases not matched to a gene: 0. Germline V gene lookup returns CDR1 LGHDT and CDR2 YNNKEL (reference sequence). This CDR3 is CASSQRGGYNEQFF. CDR3 coding DNA: TGTGCCAGCAGCCAGCGGGGGGGCTACAATGAGCAGTTCTTC.

V is TRBV5-1 and J is TRBJ2-7; TRBD1 aligns across 11 bases. Germline CDR1 is SGHRS and CDR2 is YFSETQ. V shed 3 bases, J shed 8 bases, and the junction held 7 bases outside the gene matches. The CDR3 is 14 amino acids. DNA for the CDR3: TGCGCCAGCAGCTACCCGGGACAGGGGGTTCAGCAGTACTTC. Translating gives CASSYPGQGVQQYF.

V is TRBV28 and J is TRBJ2-7; the D gene is possibly TRBD2 (5 bases). V was pared by 9 bases and J by 2 bases, with 11 bases between. The CDR3 is 12 amino acids. Germline assignment: CDR1 MDHEN and CDR2 SYDVKM. The CDR3 DNA reads as TGTGCCAGTTCTAGCCGCACCTACGAGCAGTACTTC. It specifies CASSSRTYEQYF.

The rearrangement joins TRBV23-1 to TRBJ1-5; a possible D gene is TRBD1 (5 bases). TRBV23-1 is an open reading frame whose function is uncertain. The CDR3 is made up of 15 amino acids. Between the trimmed V and J ends, which lost 4 bases and 1 base, there was a span of 11 bases. The CDR3 DNA is TGCGCCAGCAGTCCCCAGGGAATGAGCAATCAGCCCCAGCATTTT. Translation: CASSPQGMSNQPQHF.

V usage is TRBV28 and J usage is TRBJ2-3; D may be TRBD1 (6 bases). The CDR3 spans 15 residues. Germline V gives CDR1 MDHEN, CDR2 SYDVKM. The V end was cut by 3 bases, the J end by 3 bases, with 13 bases between. CDR3 amino acids: CASSFRLRGTDTQYF. The CDR3 DNA follows: TGTGCCAGCAGTTTCAGATTGAGGGGGACAGATACGCAGTATTTT. Variable domain in full (rest from reference TRBV28 and TRBJ2-3): DVKVTQSSRYLVKRTGEKVFLECVQDMDHENMFWYRQDPGLGLRLIYFSYDVKMKEKGDIPEGYSVSREKKERFSLILESASTNQTSMYLCASSFRLRGTDTQYFGPGTRLTVL.

V is TRBV7-9 and J is TRBJ2-5; 7 bases align to TRBD1. This CDR3 has 13 amino acids. CDR1 SEHNR and CDR2 FQNEAQ come from the germline V gene (reference sequence). The V and J ends lost 5 bases and 4 bases, in that order; junction bases with no gene match: 4. CDR3 region: CASSLDRVETQYF. The CDR3 DNA is TGTGCCAGCAGCCTAGACAGGGTAGAGACCCAGTACTTC.

This clone occurred a few times. J is TRBJ1-4 and V is TRBV19; TRBD1 agrees at 7 bases. Trimming cost V 3 bases and J 5 bases; bases outside gene matches: 6. CDR1 is LNHDA, CDR2 SQIVND, per germline (reference sequence). The CDR3 length is 15 residues. This CDR3 is CASSIQGGRNEKLFF. As DNA, the CDR3 is TGTGCCAGTAGTATCCAGGGGGGCCGAAATGAAAAACTGTTTTTT.

V usage is TRBV9 and J usage is TRBJ2-1; maybe TRBD2 (5 bases). The CDR3 consists of 14 residues. V was trimmed by 2 bases and J by 7 bases, leaving 13 bases between them. Germline V gives CDR1 SGDLS, CDR2 YYNGEE. The CDR3 region is CASSVERYTNEQFF. The CDR3, as DNA: TGTGCCAGCAGCGTCGAGCGGTACACGAATGAGCAGTTCTTC.

The genes are TRBV9 and TRBJ2-3, with TRBD2 matching 10 bases. Germline CDR1 reads SGDLS; CDR2 reads YYNGEE. This CDR3 region has 15 residues. Trimming at V came to 3 bases and at J to 7 bases, leaving 8 bases not matched to a gene. This chain's CDR3 is CASSEGLASTYTQYF. In DNA form, the CDR3 reads TGTGCCAGCAGCGAGGGACTAGCGAGCACCTATACGCAGTATTTT.

This sequence joins TRBV6-5 and TRBJ1-5, with no clear D. Trimming pared 6 bases from V and 2 bases from J, leaving 11 bases between. CDR1 is MNHEY, CDR2 SVGAGI, per germline. The CDR3 length is 14 residues. The CDR3 DNA reads TGTGCCAGCAGACGTGGACCGGGCAATCAGCCCCAGCATTTT. Translating it yields CASRRGPGNQPQHF.

The V and J genes are TRBV7-9 and TRBJ2-1, with no clear D. The CDR3 covers 10 residues. Germline V CDR1 and CDR2: SEHNR, FQNEAQ (reference sequence). V was shortened by 5 bases and J by 8 bases, with 4 bases between the two germline ends. CDR3 nucleotide sequence: TGTGCCAGCAGCGGCCATGAGCAGTTCTTC. Its translation is CASSGHEQFF.

The chain employs TRBV5-1 and TRBJ2-1; tentative D call: TRBD1 (6 bases). Looked up from germline, CDR1 is SGHRS and CDR2 is YFSETQ. CDR3 size: 14 residues. The V end was cut by 4 bases, the J end by 7 bases, with 15 bases between. Here the CDR3 DNA reads TGCGCCAGCAGCAGGGGGACCGTAGCGAATGAGCAGTTCTTC. This encodes CASSRGTVANEQFF.

This sequence joins TRBV4-1 and TRBJ2-2; D possibly corresponds to TRBD2 (5 bases). The germline V gene encodes CDR1 MGHRA and CDR2 YSYEKL. V was clipped by 7 bases and J by 7 bases, with 13 bases between them. The CDR3 length is 13 residues. CDR3 bases: TGCGCCAGCACCTGGGAGCCCGGCGGGGAGCTGTTTTTT. Protein: CASTWEPGGELFF.

The rearrangement uses TRBV7-2 and TRBJ2-3; TRBD2 might be the D (5 bases). The CDR3 runs 13 residues. Deletions cut 4 bases from V and 6 bases from J, with 11 bases between. CDR1 SGHTA and CDR2 FQGNSA come from the germline V gene. The DNA for the CDR3 is TGTGCCAGCAGCTCCATGCGCGGGGATACGCAGTATTTT. It translates to CASSSMRGDTQYF.

For this clone: Within the sample, other DNA sequences also encode this same CDR3. The chain links TRBV3-1 (or the pseudogene TRBV3-2) to TRBJ2-1; D is ambiguous. This CDR3 comprises 12 residues. Trimming stripped 3 bases from V and 4 bases from J, with 4 bases between. Germline lookup yields CDR1 LGHDT and CDR2 YNNKEL (reference sequence). The CDR3 is CASSQSYNEQFF. DNA for the CDR3: TGTGCCAGCAGCCAGTCATACAATGAGCAGTTCTTC.

V and J are TRBV27 and TRBJ2-1; D might be TRBD2 (6 bases). From germline, CDR1 is MNHEY and CDR2 SMNVEV (reference sequence). V lost 0 bases, J lost 6 bases, and 12 bases lay in between. CDR3 length: 15 residues. DNA of the CDR3: TGTGCCAGCAGTTTATCCCTGACTAGAACCAATGAGCAGTTCTTC. This translates into CASSLSLTRTNEQFF.

The chain couples TRBV2 to TRBJ1-4; TRBD1 matches 8 bases. This CDR3 is built from 14 residues. Trimming took 4 bases from V and 5 from J; bases not matched to a gene: 3. Germline V gene lookup returns CDR1 SNHLY and CDR2 FYNNEI. This CDR3 is CASSGQGINEKLFF. The CDR3 nucleotides read TGTGCCAGCAGTGGACAGGGGATCAATGAAAAACTGTTTTTT.

Details on this clone: Other DNA sequences from this sample encode an identical CDR3 as well. The V and J genes are TRBV15 and TRBJ1-1; tentative D call: TRBD1 (5 bases). The CDR3 covers 15 residues. CDR1 is LNHNV and CDR2 is YYDKDF in the germline V gene (reference sequence). Between the trimmed V and J ends, which lost 1 base and 1 base, there was a span of 10 bases. As DNA, the CDR3 is TGTGCCACCAGCAGAGCGCCGGGGGAGAACACTGAAGCTTTCTTT. Translated, it gives CATSRAPGENTEAFF.

This chain uses TRBV7-2 with TRBJ2-5; TRBD1 matches 7 bases. There are 15 residues in the CDR3. The germline CDR1 and CDR2 sequences are SGHTA and FQGNSA. Trimming cost V 5 bases and J 4 bases; bases outside gene matches: 10. The CDR3 nucleotides read TGTGCCAGCAGCGCCTCCGGGACAGTCTTAGAGACCCAGTACTTC. It specifies CASSASGTVLETQYF.

V usage is TRBV7-2 and J usage is TRBJ2-5; D gene unclear. The length of the CDR3 is 13 residues. Trimming removed 2 bases from V and 0 bases from J, with 4 bases in between. Germline-derived CDR1 and CDR2 are SGHTA and FQGNSA. The CDR3 DNA reads TGTGCCAGCAGCTTACGATACCAAGAGACCCAGTACTTC. Amino acid sequence: CASSLRYQETQYF.

This clone was recorded only once. V is TRBV11-2 and J is TRBJ2-4; TRBD1 matches 8 bases. The V gene's germline CDR1 is SGHAT and CDR2 FQNNGV. J was trimmed by 3 bases and V by 5 bases; bases with no gene match: 9. The length of the CDR3 is 16 residues. The CDR3 loop reads CASSQLRGPGKNIQYF. In DNA form, the CDR3 reads TGTGCCAGCAGCCAACTCAGGGGGCCTGGCAAAAACATTCAGTACTTC.

V is TRBV12-3 or TRBV12-4 and J is TRBJ2-7; D is unclear. The CDR3 sequence is 13 residues long. The V and J ends lost 5 bases and 3 bases respectively, with 11 bases between them. CDR3 in DNA: TGTGCCAGCAGTCTTCAGGATTACTACGAGCAGTACTTC. Translated, it gives CASSLQDYYEQYF.